These 15 T cell receptor beta chains came from one sample sequenced in a study of T cells in Graves' hyperthyroidism and ophthalmopathy. RNA transcripts served as the template for amplifying TCR beta CDR3 regions. Carried out on the TCR CDR3, a first-round RT-PCR used the HTBI primer set. MiXCR was run by TCRdb on the multiplex PCR reads, yielding one entry per CDR3 protein. The sample holds under 400,000 distinct CDR3 sequences, around 13% seen once. The sample was blood. The receptors here all came from a woman aged 55-70 years with Graves' hyperthyroidism.

There are many counts of this clonotype. The chain links TRBV24-1 to TRBJ2-3, with 14 nucleotides matching TRBD2. CDR3 size: 15 residues. Germline lookup yields CDR1 KGHDR and CDR2 SFDVKD. With V trimmed by 9 bases and J by 4 bases, 5 bases remained unmatched. The CDR3, as DNA: TGTGCCACCGGGACTAGCGGGAGTATGGCAGATACGCAGTATTTT. Encoded protein: CATGTSGSMADTQYF.

This chain connects TRBV11-2 to TRBJ1-1; 10 nucleotides align to TRBD1. This CDR3 comprises 21 residues. Germline lookup yields CDR1 SGHAT and CDR2 FQNNGV. V lost 2 bases, J lost 2 bases, and 20 bases stayed unmatched. CDR3 DNA: TGTGCCAGCAGCTTAAGCGGGGTAACCCGCTCGGGACAGGGGTACAACACTGAAGCTTTCTTT. Translating it yields CASSLSGVTRSGQGYNTEAFF.

A few counts support this clonotype. J is TRBJ2-2 and V is TRBV7-9; weak D call: TRBD2 (6 bases). Germline values: CDR1 SEHNR, CDR2 FQNEAQ (reference sequence). V was trimmed by 1 base and J by 1 base, leaving 10 bases between them. The CDR3 has 16 residues. Here the CDR3 reads CASSLGTNWNTGELFF. The CDR3 nucleotides read TGTGCCAGCAGCTTAGGGACTAACTGGAACACCGGGGAGCTGTTTTTT.

The chain recombines TRBV5-8 with TRBJ2-5, with D perhaps matching TRBD2 (5 bases). CDR3 length equals 15 residues. V was pared by 0 bases and J by 2 bases, with 11 bases between. The germline CDR1 and CDR2 sequences are SGHTS and YDEGEE. The CDR3, as DNA: TGTGCCAGCAGCTTGGGGAGGATCGGGCAAGAGACCCAGTACTTC. This translates into CASSLGRIGQETQYF.

The rearrangement joins TRBV18 to TRBJ1-2, with D hard to call. The germline gives CDR1 KGHSH, CDR2 LQKENI. The CDR3 is made up of 16 amino acids. Trimming took 4 bases from V and 0 from J, leaving 15 bases between them. For the CDR3, the DNA is TGTGCCAGCTCACTGGCATTGGAGATAGCTAACTATGGCTACACCTTC. It yields the protein CASSLALEIANYGYTF. Filled out from reference TRBV18 and TRBJ1-2, the complete variable domain reads NAGVMQNPRHLVRRRGQEARLRCSPMKGHSHVYWYRQLPEEGLKFMVYLQKENIIDESGMPKERFSAEFPKEGPSILRIQQVVRGDSAAYFCASSLALEIANYGYTFGSGTRLTVV.

The chain links TRBV11-3 to TRBJ1-2, with 7 bases matching TRBD1. The CDR3 runs 19 residues. The V gene end was trimmed by 5 bases and the J gene end by 11 bases; junction bases not matched to a gene: 29. Germline CDR1 SGHNT, CDR2 YENEEA. CDR3 protein: CASSTRQGGYPGPAGSYTF. Here the CDR3 DNA reads TGTGCCAGCAGCACACGACAGGGCGGGTATCCCGGGCCGGCTGGTTCGTACACCTTC.

The CDR3 loop is CASSQDPGGETEAFF. CDR3 in DNA: TGTGCCAGCAGCCAAGACCCAGGGGGCGAGACTGAAGCTTTCTTT. V and J are TRBV7-2 and TRBJ1-1, with 8 bases aligning to TRBD1. CDR1 and CDR2 (germline): SGHTA, FQGNSA. The CDR3 sequence is 15 residues long. V lost 5 bases, J lost 5 bases, and 10 bases stayed unmatched.

This clonotype appeared a few times. The V call is TRBV2, the J call TRBJ2-1; TRBD2 aligns across 10 bases. V dropped 2 bases and J dropped 10; count of bases not matched to a gene: 8. Per germline, CDR1 SNHLY and CDR2 FYNNEI. The CDR3 length is 15 residues. The CDR3: CASSERRLAGDEQFF. DNA of the CDR3: TGTGCCAGCAGTGAAAGGCGGCTAGCGGGAGACGAGCAGTTCTTC.

This clonotype was recorded at least ten times. The chain is built from TRBV12-3 or TRBV12-4 and TRBJ1-1; D uncertain. This CDR3 comprises 12 residues. V was cut by 4 bases and J by 5 bases, with 8 bases left in between. CDR3 sequence (DNA): TGTGCCAGCAGTTATTACGAGACTGAAGCTTTCTTT. Protein product: CASSYYETEAFF.

Many counts were recorded for this clonotype. The chain is built from TRBV2 and TRBJ2-2; 10 bases match TRBD2. V was clipped by 5 bases and J by 4 bases; unmatched bases: 7. Per the germline V gene, CDR1 is SNHLY and CDR2 is FYNNEI. This CDR3 has 16 residues. The CDR3 DNA reads TGTGCCAGCAGTCTATCGGGACTAGCGAGCACCGGGGAGCTGTTTTTT. Residues: CASSLSGLASTGELFF.

This clonotype has just a few counts. This chain uses TRBV30 with TRBJ1-2; the D gene is possibly TRBD1 (5 bases). Germline V gives CDR1 GTSNPN, CDR2 SVGIG (reference sequence). Trimming removed 0 bases at V and 4 bases at J, with 9 bases between. This CDR3 spans 13 amino acids. The CDR3 region is CAWSVRQGYGYTF. In nucleotides, the CDR3 is TGTGCCTGGAGTGTAAGGCAGGGCTATGGCTACACCTTC.

This clonotype was seen many times. The chain combines TRBV28 with TRBJ2-2; D may be TRBD1 or TRBD2 (6 bases each). The CDR3 totals 15 residues. The germline CDR1 and CDR2 sequences are MDHEN and SYDVKM. V lost 7 bases to trimming and J lost 3 bases, with 15 bases between them. The CDR3 reads CASTVGGLDTGELFF. The CDR3 coding sequence is TGTGCCAGCACCGTAGGGGGGCTCGACACCGGGGAGCTGTTTTTT.

This clonotype has at least ten counts. J is TRBJ2-7 and V is TRBV5-1; 12 bases fit TRBD2. The CDR3 spans 16 residues. Per the germline V gene, CDR1 is SGHRS and CDR2 is YFSETQ. With 0 bases clipped from V and 1 base from J, the junction kept 2 bases outside the gene matches. CDR3 loop: CASSLEGTSGSYEQYF. In nucleotides, the CDR3 is TGCGCCAGCAGCTTGGAAGGGACTAGCGGGTCCTACGAGCAGTACTTC.

This clonotype was seen once. This may come from a read error, since a much larger clone is one base off. The chain joins TRBV30 to TRBJ2-7; D gene uncertain. There are 13 residues in the CDR3. Germline CDR1 reads GTSNPN; CDR2 reads SVGIG (reference sequence). The ends were cut back, 3 bases at V and 6 bases at J, with 15 bases in the middle. The CDR3 loop reads CAWSLQELSEQYF. In DNA form, the CDR3 reads TGTGCCTGGAGCCTCCAAGAGTTGAGCGAGCAGTACTTC.

This clonotype was detected ten times or more. The chain couples TRBV10-3 to TRBJ1-1; TRBD1 aligns across 9 bases. After removal of 7 bases from V and 5 bases from J, the junction contained 20 bases not matched to a gene. CDR1 and CDR2 from the germline V gene are ENHRY and SYGVKD. The CDR3 spans 18 residues. CDR3: CAIKRQTGTGTGSTEAFF. The CDR3 DNA reads as TGTGCCATCAAGAGGCAGACCGGGACAGGGACAGGGAGTACTGAAGCTTTCTTT.